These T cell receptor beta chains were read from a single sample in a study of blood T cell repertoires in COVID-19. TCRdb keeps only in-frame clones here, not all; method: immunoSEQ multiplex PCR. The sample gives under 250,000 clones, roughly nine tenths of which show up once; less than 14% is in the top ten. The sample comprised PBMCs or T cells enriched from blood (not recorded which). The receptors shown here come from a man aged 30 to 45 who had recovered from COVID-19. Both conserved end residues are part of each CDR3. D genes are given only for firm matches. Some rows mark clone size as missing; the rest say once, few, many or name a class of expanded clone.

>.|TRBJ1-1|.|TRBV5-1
TGCGCCAGCCGGTGGGCTCTGAACACTGAAGCTTTCTTT
CASRWALNTEAFF
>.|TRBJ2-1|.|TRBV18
TGTGCCAGCTCACCACCTGGCAGGGTCGACAATGAGCAGTTCTTC
CASSPPGRVDNEQFF
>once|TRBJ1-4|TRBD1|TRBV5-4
TGTGCCAGCAGCGTGGGACAGGGGAAAGAAAAACTGTTTTTT
CASSVGQGKEKLFF
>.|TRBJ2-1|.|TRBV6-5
TGTGCCAGCAGTTACTCACAGGGTCGGGAAAATGAGCAGTTCTTC
CASSYSQGRENEQFF
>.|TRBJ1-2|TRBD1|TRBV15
TGTGCCACCAGCAGGGAAAGACAGGGGAATTATGGCTACACCTTC
CATSRERQGNYGYTF
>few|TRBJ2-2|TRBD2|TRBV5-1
TGCGCCAGCAGCTTGGTAGGCGGGAGGAACACCGGGGAGCTGTTTTTT
CASSLVGGRNTGELFF
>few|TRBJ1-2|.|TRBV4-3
TGCGCCAGCAGCCAAGATAAAGGGGGATTCTATGGCTACACCTTC
CASSQDKGGFYGYTF
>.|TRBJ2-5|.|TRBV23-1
TGCGCCGGTAAAGGAGGGGCCCAGTACTTC
CAGKGGAQYF
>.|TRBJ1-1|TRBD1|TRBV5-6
TGTGCCAGCAGCGGACCGACAGGGGGCAGGACTGAAGCTTTCTTT
CASSGPTGGRTEAFF
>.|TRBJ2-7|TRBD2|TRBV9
TGTGCCAGCAGCGAAGGAGAGCGGGGCTACTACGAGCAGTACTTC
CASSEGERGYYEQYF
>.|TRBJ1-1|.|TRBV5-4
TGTGCCAGCAGCTTGGTTGGGCAGGTGAACACTGAAGCTTTCTTT
CASSLVGQVNTEAFF
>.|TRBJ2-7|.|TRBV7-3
TGTGCCAGCAGCCAGGGATTGAGAGAGCAGTACTTC
CASSQGLREQYF
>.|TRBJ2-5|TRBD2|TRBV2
TGTGCCAGCAACCCGACTAGCCGTCAAGAGACCCAGTACTTC
CASNPTSRQETQYF
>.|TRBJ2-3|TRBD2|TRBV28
TGTGCCAGCCGGACTAGCGGGAGCACAGATACGCAGTATTTT
CASRTSGSTDTQYF
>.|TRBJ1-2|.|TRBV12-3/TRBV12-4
TGTGCCAGCAGTTTGTTGTCAGGGGACGGCTACACCTTC
CASSLLSGDGYTF
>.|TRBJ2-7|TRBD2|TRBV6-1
TGTGCCAGCAGCGAAAACCTCCCGCGGGGGGCAGTGCCCTACGAGCAGTACTTC
CASSENLPRGAVPYEQYF
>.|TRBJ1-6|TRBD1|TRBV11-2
TGTGCCAGCAGAAGACAGGGGGCAGGTAATTCACCCCTCCACTTT
CASRRQGAGNSPLHF
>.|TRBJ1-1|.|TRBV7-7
TGTGCTAGCAGCTTAACACAGAGGGCTGGGAACACTGAAGCTTTCTTT
CASSLTQRAGNTEAFF
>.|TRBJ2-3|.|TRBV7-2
TGTGCCAGCAGCTTAGCCAGGCCTTTCCTTGCAGATACGCAGTATTTT
CASSLARPFLADTQYF
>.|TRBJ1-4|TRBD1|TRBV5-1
TGCGCCAGCACCACGTGGGTGACAGGGGCTACTAATGAAAAACTGTTTTTT
CASTTWVTGATNEKLFF
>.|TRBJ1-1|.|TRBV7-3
TGTGCCAGCAGCCCTGTGGGGGGGACACAAGCTTTCTTT
CASSPVGGTQAFF
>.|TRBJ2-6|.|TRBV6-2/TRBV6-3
TGTGCCAGCAGCTCGATTTTCCAGGGCTACTCTGGGGCCAACGTCCTGACTTTC
CASSSIFQGYSGANVLTF
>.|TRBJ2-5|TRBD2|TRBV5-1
TGCGCCAGCAGCCTCGGACTAGCGGGGGGAGAAGAGACCCAGTACTTC
CASSLGLAGGEETQYF
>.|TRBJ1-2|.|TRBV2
TGTGCCAGCAGTCTCCAGGGGTTGAACTATGGCTACACCTTC
CASSLQGLNYGYTF
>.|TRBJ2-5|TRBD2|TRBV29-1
TGCAGCGTTGAAAGACTAGCGGGAGAGACCCAGTACTTC
CSVERLAGETQYF
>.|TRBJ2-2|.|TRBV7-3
TGTGCCAGCAGCCCTCAGACTACCCCCACCGGGGAGCTGTTTTTT
CASSPQTTPTGELFF
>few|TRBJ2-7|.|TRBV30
TGTGCCTGGGCGCCCGGACATACCTACGAGCAGTACTTC
CAWAPGHTYEQYF
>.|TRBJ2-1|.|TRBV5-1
TGCGCCAGCAGCCCCGAAAGACCCTGGAGCTATGAGCAGTTCTTC
CASSPERPWSYEQFF
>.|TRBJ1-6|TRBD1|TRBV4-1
TGCGCCAGCAGCCAAGTCATAGGGGGCGCTGTCTATAATTCACCCCTCCACTTT
CASSQVIGGAVYNSPLHF
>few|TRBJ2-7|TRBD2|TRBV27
TGTGCCAGCAGTTCAAGCGGGAGTTGGAGGGGGTCCTACGAGCAGTACTTC
CASSSSGSWRGSYEQYF
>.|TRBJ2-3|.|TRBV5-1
TGCGCCAGCACAAGAGCGGTTAGCACAGATACGCAGTATTTT
CASTRAVSTDTQYF
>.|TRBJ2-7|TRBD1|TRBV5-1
TGCGCCAGCAGCGAGGACAGGGAACACACCTACGAGCAGTACTTC
CASSEDREHTYEQYF
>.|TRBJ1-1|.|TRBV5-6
TGTGCCAGCAGCTTTTTAGAAATGAACACTGAAGCTTTCTTT
CASSFLEMNTEAFF
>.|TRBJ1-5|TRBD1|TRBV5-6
TGTGCCAGCAGCATCGGACAGGGCAATCAGCCCCAGCATTTT
CASSIGQGNQPQHF